Below are 21 T cell receptor beta chains sequenced from a single sample in a study of blood T cell repertoires in COVID-19. Here immunoSEQ multiplex PCR was the method, and the copy in TCRdb shows in-frame clones only, minus some. Here the sample spans around 84,000 clones, around four fifths being singletons. The sequencing sample was made of peripheral blood. These receptors all stem from a man in his sixties with COVID-19, enrolled during active disease.

The rearrangement joins TRBV6-1 to TRBJ1-1; no reliable D call. The CDR3 totals 14 residues. Germline lookup yields CDR1 MNHNS and CDR2 SASEGT. Trimming cost V 2 bases and J 4 bases, with 11 bases left between them. For the CDR3, the DNA is TGTGCCAGCAGTGAAATCATGAGGGCCACTGAAGCTTTCTTT. It is translated as CASSEIMRATEAFF.

V gene TRBV19 combines with J gene TRBJ2-5, with 7 bases that match TRBD1. The CDR3 contains 14 residues. Germline CDR1 LNHDA, CDR2 SQIVND (reference sequence). V trimming: 6 bases; J trimming: 5 bases; junction bases outside the gene matches: 9. The CDR3 region is CASRADRAVETQYF. CDR3 nucleotide sequence: TGTGCCAGTAGGGCAGACAGGGCGGTGGAGACCCAGTACTTC.

The chain uses TRBV4-3 and TRBJ1-2; 12 positions match TRBD1. This CDR3 has 20 residues. Germline CDR1 and CDR2: LGHNA and YSLEER. Germline trimming cut 1 base from V and 4 bases from J; bases unmatched to any gene: 16. The CDR3 region is CASSQVAAGTGGQWGYGYTF. CDR3 nucleotide sequence: TGCGCCAGCAGCCAAGTAGCCGCCGGGACAGGGGGCCAATGGGGCTATGGCTACACCTTC.

The J gene is TRBJ2-5, the V gene TRBV5-1; 10 bases fit TRBD2. The ends lost 4 bases at V and 2 bases at J; junction bases unmatched: 2. Per germline, CDR1 SGHRS and CDR2 YFSETQ. The CDR3 has 14 residues. CDR3 coding DNA: TGCGCCAGCAGCGTTAGCGGGGGGCAAGAGACCCAGTACTTC. This gives the protein CASSVSGGQETQYF.

V is TRBV5-6 and J is TRBJ2-5, with D perhaps matching TRBD1 (5 bases). The CDR3 is 14 amino acids. Looked up from germline, CDR1 is SGHDT and CDR2 is YYEEEE. The V end lost 0 bases, the J end lost 2 bases, and 8 bases lay between the germline ends. The CDR3 reads CASSLGGRQETQYF. The CDR3 nucleotides read TGTGCCAGCAGCTTGGGGGGCAGACAAGAGACCCAGTACTTC.

The V call is TRBV2, the J call TRBJ2-1; maybe TRBD2 (5 bases). Trimming took 1 base from V and 5 from J, leaving 9 bases between them. The CDR3 loop spans 14 amino acids. Germline V CDR1 and CDR2: SNHLY, FYNNEI. The CDR3 bases are TGTGCCAGCAGTGAAGGACTATTAAACAATGAGCAGTTCTTC. Translated: CASSEGLLNNEQFF.

The V gene is TRBV7-2, the J gene TRBJ1-2; unclear D gene. Germline V lookup: CDR1 SGHTA, CDR2 FQGNSA. Between the trimmed V and J ends, which lost 6 bases and 2 bases, there was a span of 10 bases. This CDR3 is built from 13 residues. The CDR3 nucleotides read TGTGCCAGCAGTCCTCGAGTGAACTATGGCTACACCTTC. Amino acid sequence: CASSPRVNYGYTF.

This chain links TRBV3-1 (or the pseudogene TRBV3-2) with TRBJ2-5; D remains unclear. Trimming cost V 2 bases and J 1 base, with 11 bases left between them. Germline assignment: CDR1 LGHDT and CDR2 YNNKEL (reference sequence). The CDR3 runs 15 residues. The CDR3 spells CASSQTVYGQETQYF. CDR3 bases: TGTGCCAGCAGCCAAACAGTGTATGGCCAAGAGACCCAGTACTTC.

The chain combines TRBV6-2 or TRBV6-3 with TRBJ2-5; 7 bases align to TRBD1. Germline V gene lookup returns CDR1 MNHEY and CDR2 SVGEGT. The CDR3 has 17 amino acids. With 6 bases clipped from V and 4 bases from J, the junction kept 17 bases outside the gene matches. CDR3 amino acids: CASSSLDFTGVRETQYF. CDR3 nucleotides: TGTGCCAGCAGCTCTCTGGACTTCACAGGGGTTCGAGAGACCCAGTACTTC.

This clone has at least ten counts. The chain has TRBV6-5 and TRBJ2-1; D ambiguous. Germline-derived CDR1 and CDR2 are MNHEY and SVGAGI. Trimming removed 11 bases at V and 5 bases at J, with 19 bases between. The CDR3 covers 14 residues. The CDR3 reads CARPCLAENNEQFF. The DNA of the CDR3 is TGTGCCCGCCCGTGTTTGGCGGAAAACAATGAGCAGTTCTTC.

In its sample, this clone was seen many times. The chain couples TRBV5-8 to TRBJ2-7; TRBD2 is a possible D gene (6 bases). V was cut by 4 bases and J by 9 bases, with 14 bases left in between. The length of the CDR3 is 12 residues. In germline, CDR1 is SGHTS, CDR2 YDEGEE. The CDR3 spells CASSPRRERQYF. The CDR3 coding sequence is TGTGCCAGCAGCCCCCGCCGGGAGAGGCAGTACTTC. Filled out from reference TRBV5-8 and TRBJ2-7, the complete variable domain reads EAGVTQSPTHLIKTRGQQATLRCSPISGHTSVYWYQQALGLGLQFLLWYDEGEERNRGNFPPRFSGRQFPNYSSELNVNALELEDSALYLCASSPRRERQYFGPGTRLTVT.

This chain uses TRBV25-1 with TRBJ2-7, with a weak D call TRBD1 (5 bases). Trimming took 1 base from V and 0 from J, leaving 7 bases between them. The CDR3 sequence is 14 residues long. CDR1 is MGHDK, CDR2 SYGVNS, per germline. CDR3 DNA sequence: TGTGCCAGCAGTGAATTAGGGGACTCCTACGAGCAGTACTTC. It yields the protein CASSELGDSYEQYF.

This sequence joins TRBV6-1 and TRBJ1-1, with 7 bases matching TRBD1. The J segment lost 6 bases and the V segment lost 2 bases, leaving 6 bases of the junction unmatched. Germline V gene data show CDR1 as MNHNS and CDR2 as SASEGT. The length of the CDR3 is 14 residues. CDR3 protein: CASSERRQGSEAFF. In DNA form, the CDR3 reads TGTGCCAGCAGTGAAAGGAGACAGGGCTCTGAAGCTTTCTTT.

The rearrangement joins TRBV11-1 to TRBJ2-1; 8 positions agree with TRBD2. This CDR3 comprises 15 residues. CDR1 is SGHAT and CDR2 is FQDESV in the germline V gene (reference sequence). V trimming: 2 bases; J trimming: 8 bases; junction bases outside the gene matches: 8. The CDR3 bases are TGTGCCAGCAGCTTAAGAGGTCTGCGGGGGGATGAGCAGTTCTTC. Protein product: CASSLRGLRGDEQFF. Combining the CDR3 with reference TRBV11-1 and TRBJ2-1 gives the whole variable domain EAEVAQSPRYKITEKSQAVAFWCDPISGHATLYWYRQILGQGPELLVQFQDESVVDDSQLPKDRFSAERLKGVDSTLKIQPAELGDSAMYLCASSLRGLRGDEQFFGPGTRLTVL.

This sequence joins TRBV12-3 or TRBV12-4 and TRBJ1-1; no definite D call. This CDR3 spans 10 amino acids. V lost 6 bases and J 5 bases, leaving 4 bases between the germline ends. DNA for the CDR3: TGTGCCAGCAGCAGGACTGAAGCTTTCTTT. This codes for CASSRTEAFF.

This sequence joins TRBV27 and TRBJ2-1; 13 bases line up with TRBD2. The length of the CDR3 is 16 residues. The germline V gene encodes CDR1 MNHEY and CDR2 SMNVEV (reference sequence). The ends lost 4 bases at V and 8 bases at J; junction bases unmatched: 8. The DNA for the CDR3 is TGTGCCAGCAGTTCTCGGACTAGCGGGAGAGGGGATGAGCAGTTCTTC. It is translated as CASSSRTSGRGDEQFF.

The chain uses TRBV9 and TRBJ2-2, with D perhaps matching TRBD2 (6 bases). This CDR3 contains 15 residues. V was pared by 5 bases and J by 0 bases, with 11 bases between. Germline V gives CDR1 SGDLS, CDR2 YYNGEE. The CDR3 is CASRMGGANTGELFF. CDR3 nucleotides: TGTGCCAGCAGAATGGGGGGAGCGAACACCGGGGAGCTGTTTTTT.

The chain couples TRBV7-9 to TRBJ1-2, with TRBD1 identical over 8 bases. The J segment lost 7 bases and the V segment lost 5 bases, leaving 9 bases of the junction unmatched. The CDR3 extends over 14 amino acids. Per the germline V gene, CDR1 is SEHNR and CDR2 is FQNEAQ (reference sequence). The CDR3 coding sequence is TGTGCCAGCAGCCCGATGACAGGGGTTGTTGGCTACACCTTC. Translation gives CASSPMTGVVGYTF.

Remarks on this clone: The same CDR3 can be traced to other DNA sequences in this sample. The rearrangement uses TRBV6-1 and TRBJ1-2, with a possible D match to TRBD1 (5 bases). Germline V gene data show CDR1 as MNHNS and CDR2 as SASEGT. Trimming took 2 bases from V and 4 from J, leaving 8 bases between them. CDR3 length: 13 residues. CDR3 in DNA: TGTGCCAGCAGTGAAACAGGCCGCTATGGCTACACCTTC. This gives the protein CASSETGRYGYTF.

This chain connects TRBV5-1 to TRBJ1-1; D might be TRBD1 (5 bases). Germline loops: CDR1 SGHRS, CDR2 YFSETQ. The CDR3 totals 15 residues. Trimming removed 5 bases at V and 2 bases at J, with 16 bases between. The CDR3 region is CASRSVGRGNTEAFF. In DNA form, the CDR3 reads TGCGCCAGCAGGTCCGTGGGGCGCGGAAACACTGAAGCTTTCTTT.

This chain connects TRBV7-2 to TRBJ1-3; D unclear. The CDR3 is made up of 12 amino acids. V was cut by 3 bases and J by 5 bases, with 5 bases left in between. Germline-derived CDR1 and CDR2 are SGHTA and FQGNSA. The DNA of the CDR3 is TGTGCCAGCAGCTTGGGCCGAAACACCATATATTTT. Translated: CASSLGRNTIYF. Variable domain in full (rest from reference TRBV7-2 and TRBJ1-3): GAGVSQSPSNKVTEKGKDVELRCDPISGHTALYWYRQSLGQGLEFLIYFQGNSAPDKSGLPSDRFSAERTGGSVSTLTIQRTQQEDSAVYLCASSLGRNTIYFGEGSWLTVV.